This is a list of T cell receptor beta chains from one sample in a study of glioma-infiltrating T cells after dendritic cell vaccination. Repertoires were generated with immunoSEQ multiplex PCR, while TCRdb's copy carries only in-frame clones and drops some. The table has over 80,000 clones, around 90% seen once. Material: blood, obtained before dendritic cell vaccination. The receptor source for this set is a human donor with glioblastoma. CDR3s include the opening cysteine and the closing phenylalanine or tryptophan. D genes are given only for firm matches. Part of the rows lack a size; the others show once, few, many or a class for expanded clones.

. TRBJ2-4 . TRBV30 CAWSPGGRAKNIQYF TGTGCCTGGAGTCCCGGAGGGAGGGCCAAAAACATTCAGTACTTC
. TRBJ1-1 . TRBV5-4 CASSGDRNTEAFF TGTGCCAGCAGCGGAGACAGAAACACTGAAGCTTTCTTT
. TRBJ1-4 . TRBV4-1 CASSPRDYGEKLFF TGCGCCAGCAGCCCCCGGGACTATGGTGAAAAACTGTTTTTT
TRBD1 TRBJ1-2 . TRBV6-6 CASSRQGANGYTF TGTGCCAGCAGCCGACAGGGGGCGAATGGCTACACCTTC
. TRBJ2-3 . TRBV12-5 CASGLVVGGSYTDTQYF TGTGCTAGTGGTTTGGTTGTCGGGGGTTCTTACACAGATACGCAGTATTTT
TRBD1 TRBJ1-1 . TRBV11-1 CASSLMYGTAGEAFF TGTGCCAGCAGCTTAATGTACGGGACAGCAGGGGAAGCTTTCTTT
. TRBJ1-3 . TRBV5-1 CASSLHAGPVGNTIYF TGCGCCAGCAGCTTGCATGCGGGCCCCGTTGGAAACACCATATATTTT
. TRBJ2-7 . TRBV7-9 CASSFEVAYYEQYF TGTGCCAGCAGCTTCGAGGTAGCGTACTACGAGCAGTACTTC
TRBD1 TRBJ2-2 . TRBV29-1 CSVEVDRGPNTGELFF TGCAGCGTTGAAGTAGACAGGGGGCCTAACACCGGGGAGCTGTTTTTT
TRBD1 TRBJ1-1 . TRBV19 CASKGTDKILVAFF TGTGCCAGTAAGGGGACAGACAAAATTTTGGTAGCTTTCTTT
TRBD2 TRBJ2-5 once TRBV19 CASSISGSETQYF TGTGCCAGTAGTATAAGCGGGAGTGAGACCCAGTACTTC
. TRBJ1-3 . TRBV4-1 CASSQDSGGGNTIYF TGCGCCAGCAGCCAAGATAGTGGCGGCGGAAACACCATATATTTT
. TRBJ1-2 . TRBV18 CASSPEPMGRGAGYTF TGTGCCAGCTCACCCGAGCCCATGGGCAGGGGAGCTGGCTACACCTTC
TRBD2 TRBJ2-7 . TRBV15 CATSRDLAGGNEQYF TGTGCCACCAGCAGAGATCTGGCGGGAGGTAACGAGCAGTACTTC
TRBD1 TRBJ1-1 . TRBV12-5 CASGSDRGREAFF TGTGCTAGTGGCTCTGACAGGGGGCGGGAAGCTTTCTTT
TRBD1 TRBJ1-4 . TRBV18 CASSPPNRGNEKLFF TGTGCCAGCTCACCACCGAACAGGGGTAATGAAAAACTGTTTTTT
TRBD2 TRBJ2-1 . TRBV10-3 CAISPGGSRGDEQFF TGTGCCATCAGCCCCGGGGGGTCGAGGGGCGATGAGCAGTTCTTC
TRBD2 TRBJ2-1 . TRBV6-1 CASSEYGGRVPEQFF TGTGCCAGCAGTGAATACGGCGGGAGGGTCCCTGAGCAGTTCTTC
. TRBJ2-3 . TRBV10-1 CASSGQLTDTQYF TGCGCCAGCTCTGGACAGCTCACAGATACGCAGTATTTT
. TRBJ1-3 . TRBV9 CASSVGRGNTIYF TGTGCCAGCAGCGTAGGCCGGGGAAACACCATATATTTT
TRBD1 TRBJ2-1 . TRBV5-4 CASSRDSTYNEQFF TGTGCCAGCAGTCGGGACAGTACCTACAATGAGCAGTTCTTC
TRBD1 TRBJ1-2 once TRBV6-1 CASSGTGGDGYTF TGTGCCAGCAGTGGTACAGGGGGGGACGGCTACACCTTC
TRBD1 TRBJ2-2 . TRBV30 CAWATGFPGELFF TGTGCCTGGGCGACAGGGTTCCCCGGGGAGCTGTTTTTT
TRBD1 TRBJ2-7 . TRBV7-6 CASSHGTGIAYEQYF TGTGCCAGCAGCCACGGGACAGGCATCGCCTACGAGCAGTACTTC
TRBD1 TRBJ1-2 . TRBV10-3 CAISESGQATNYGYTF TGTGCCATCAGTGAGTCAGGACAGGCGACTAACTATGGCTACACCTTC
TRBD2 TRBJ2-5 . TRBV5-1 CASSSGTIQETQYF TGCGCCAGCAGCTCAGGGACTATCCAAGAGACCCAGTACTTC
. TRBJ2-3 . TRBV25-1 CASSETGQGDTQYF TGTGCCAGCAGTGAAACCGGCCAGGGAGATACGCAGTATTTT
TRBD2 TRBJ2-7 . TRBV6-4 CASRASGRTYEQYF TGTGCCAGCAGGGCTAGCGGGAGGACCTACGAGCAGTACTTC
. TRBJ1-1 . TRBV11-3 CASGGEQRVTEAFF TGTGCCAGCGGGGGGGAGCAGAGGGTCACTGAAGCTTTCTTT
. TRBJ2-7 . TRBV30 CAWSRTAYEQYF TGTGCCTGGAGTAGGACAGCCTACGAGCAGTACTTC
. TRBJ1-4 . TRBV7-2 CASSLRPGLSEKLFF TGTGCCAGCAGCTTACGTCCAGGCTTAAGTGAAAAACTGTTTTTT
. TRBJ1-6 once TRBV30 CAWSPGASPLHF TGTGCCTGGAGTCCAGGTGCCTCACCCCTCCACTTT
. TRBJ2-7 once TRBV6-5 CASSRTTGTYEQYF TGTGCCAGCAGTCGGACGACGGGGACCTACGAGCAGTACTTC
. TRBJ2-1 . TRBV7-9 CASRGLQEVEQFF TGTGCCAGCAGGGGACTTCAGGAGGTTGAGCAGTTCTTC
. TRBJ1-2 . TRBV21-1 CASTQGQGLYGYTF TGTGCCAGCACCCAAGGACAGGGACTCTATGGCTACACCTTC
. TRBJ1-5 once TRBV28 CASTGGAWGQTHIYNQPQHF TGTGCCAGCACTGGAGGAGCCTGGGGTCAGACCCATATTTACAATCAGCCCCAGCATTTT
. TRBJ2-7 . TRBV5-1 CASSTAAGSSYEQYF TGCGCCAGCTCCACTGCGGCGGGGAGCTCCTACGAGCAGTACTTC
. TRBJ1-5 . TRBV4-1 CASSQETGGNQPQHF TGCGCCAGCAGCCAAGAGACGGGGGGAAATCAGCCCCAGCATTTT
. TRBJ2-3 . TRBV7-3 CASSPWERSSTDTQYF TGTGCCAGCAGCCCGTGGGAGCGGTCAAGCACAGATACGCAGTATTTT
TRBD2 TRBJ2-5 . TRBV15 CATRKRGDQETQYF TGTGCCACGAGGAAGCGGGGGGACCAAGAGACCCAGTACTTC
. TRBJ1-5 . TRBV2 CASSEQTGPGNQPQHF TGTGCCAGCAGTGAACAAACAGGGCCTGGCAATCAGCCCCAGCATTTT
TRBD2 TRBJ2-1 . TRBV5-6 CASSPRLAGPHDEQFF TGTGCCAGCAGCCCCAGACTAGCGGGACCTCACGATGAGCAGTTCTTC
TRBD1 TRBJ1-1 . TRBV30 CAWSVQGAQAEAFF TGTGCCTGGAGTGTACAGGGGGCGCAGGCTGAAGCTTTCTTT